The 12 T cell receptor beta chains below come from one sample, sequenced in a study of shared clonotypes between healthy human individuals. Naive-designated CD8 cells lacked CD45RO, were positively enriched for CCR7, and omitted terminally differentiated effector memory CD45RA+ cells. Profiled with immunoSEQ multiplex PCR; TCRdb holds only in-frame clones, not every one. There are around 2,000,000 clones in the sample; approximately 94% occur only once, and roughly 1.2% lies in the top ten. Sequencing was performed on naive CD8+ T cells sorted from blood. These receptors originate from a man aged 18 to 30 in good health.

A word on this clone: Other DNA variants within this sample encode the same CDR3. This sequence joins TRBV7-9 and TRBJ2-7; D perhaps matches TRBD1 (6 bases). Germline V gene data show CDR1 as SEHNR and CDR2 as FQNEAQ (reference sequence). The CDR3 extends over 14 amino acids. Deletions cut 4 bases from V and 0 bases from J, with 10 bases between. CDR3 in amino acids: CASSSRDNSYEQYF. The CDR3 DNA follows: TGTGCCAGCAGCTCCAGGGACAACTCCTACGAGCAGTACTTC.

V and J are TRBV7-6 and TRBJ1-3; D remains ambiguous. This CDR3 has 17 amino acids. V was shortened by 1 base and J by 0 bases, with 13 bases between the two germline ends. Germline lookup yields CDR1 SGHVS and CDR2 FNYEAQ. CDR3 in DNA: TGTGCCAGCAGCTTAGGCTGGCAGCCCTCCTCTGGAAACACCATATATTTT. It specifies CASSLGWQPSSGNTIYF.

CDR3 coding DNA: TGTGCCAGCAGTTTTAGGTTGCGGGGCGACGAGCAGTACTTC. Translated, it gives CASSFRLRGDEQYF. The chain carries TRBV28 and TRBJ2-7, with a possible D match to TRBD2 (6 bases). The CDR3 sequence is 14 residues long. Germline CDR1 is MDHEN and CDR2 is SYDVKM. With 3 bases removed from V and 5 bases from J, the gap between germline ends came to 14 bases.

This clone has only one observation. The chain has TRBV5-4 and TRBJ1-1; D remains unclear. Between the trimmed V and J ends, which lost 0 bases and 3 bases, there was a span of 12 bases. Germline assignment: CDR1 SGHNT and CDR2 YYREEE (reference sequence). The CDR3 loop spans 15 amino acids. The CDR3 DNA reads TGTGCCAGCAGCTTGGGGTGGGATTCAGACACTGAAGCTTTCTTT. Amino acids: CASSLGWDSDTEAFF.

The chain employs TRBV11-2 and TRBJ1-3; weak D call: TRBD1 (6 bases). Germline CDR1 is SGHAT and CDR2 is FQNNGV. The V end was cut by 1 base, the J end by 2 bases, with 6 bases between. The CDR3 is 14 residues long. The CDR3 region is CASSLGQAGNTIYF. As DNA, the CDR3 is TGTGCCAGCAGCTTAGGACAGGCTGGAAACACCATATATTTT.

J is TRBJ1-1 and V is TRBV27; perhaps TRBD1 as D (6 bases). The ends were cut back, 2 bases at V and 1 base at J, with 11 bases in the middle. In germline, CDR1 is MNHEY, CDR2 SMNVEV (reference sequence). There are 15 residues in the CDR3. As DNA, the CDR3 is TGTGCCAGCAGTTTAGGGGGGCCCTCGAACACTGAAGCTTTCTTT. Protein: CASSLGGPSNTEAFF.

This clone appeared once. The V call is TRBV6-6, the J call TRBJ2-7; D gene ambiguous. CDR1 and CDR2 from the germline V gene are MNHNY and SVGAGI (reference sequence). The CDR3 consists of 12 residues. V lost 2 bases to trimming and J lost 5 bases, with 7 bases between them. CDR3 protein: CASSYVPNEQYF. The CDR3, as DNA: TGTGCCAGCAGTTACGTCCCCAACGAGCAGTACTTC.

The V call is TRBV9, the J call TRBJ2-7; 8 bases line up with TRBD2. The CDR3 runs to 16 residues. V shed 4 bases and J 0 bases; nucleotides not matched to a gene: 9. The V gene's germline CDR1 is SGDLS and CDR2 YYNGEE. CDR3 in amino acids: CASSPGGAAASYEQYF. The CDR3, as DNA: TGTGCCAGCAGCCCGGGGGGGGCAGCGGCCTCCTACGAGCAGTACTTC.

A word on this clone: The sample holds other DNA sequences that translate to the same CDR3. The chain recombines TRBV19 with TRBJ2-7, with a weak D call TRBD2 (5 bases). The ends were cut back, 5 bases at V and 1 base at J, with 12 bases in the middle. There are 14 residues in the CDR3. Per germline, CDR1 LNHDA and CDR2 SQIVND (reference sequence). CDR3: CASSSRTGSYEQYF. For the CDR3, the DNA is TGTGCCAGTAGTTCCCGGACGGGGTCCTACGAGCAGTACTTC.

The chain carries TRBV12-5 and TRBJ2-1; 8 nucleotides agree with TRBD1. This CDR3 spans 15 amino acids. Germline trimming cut 5 bases from V and 6 bases from J; bases unmatched to any gene: 9. The V gene's germline CDR1 is LGHNT and CDR2 FRNRAP. The CDR3 DNA reads TGTGCTAGTGGTATCCACTTGGACAGGGCCAATGAGCAGTTCTTC. This translates into CASGIHLDRANEQFF.

The chain joins TRBV27 to TRBJ1-1; TRBD1 matches 9 bases. The germline CDR1 and CDR2 sequences are MNHEY and SMNVEV (reference sequence). J gave up 8 bases and V 4 bases, and 17 bases lay outside the gene matches. The CDR3 loop spans 17 amino acids. The CDR3 loop reads CASSSFWRPDRGTEAFF. In DNA form, the CDR3 reads TGTGCCAGCAGTTCCTTTTGGCGCCCGGACAGGGGCACCGAAGCTTTCTTT.

This rearrangement joins TRBV27 to TRBJ2-3; D perhaps matches TRBD2 (7 bases). The CDR3 covers 14 residues. The germline V gene encodes CDR1 MNHEY and CDR2 SMNVEV (reference sequence). V was cut by 6 bases and J by 5 bases, with 15 bases left in between. CDR3 sequence reads: CASSPGGAVDTQYF. DNA of the CDR3: TGTGCCAGCAGCCCTGGGGGGGCCGTAGATACGCAGTATTTT.